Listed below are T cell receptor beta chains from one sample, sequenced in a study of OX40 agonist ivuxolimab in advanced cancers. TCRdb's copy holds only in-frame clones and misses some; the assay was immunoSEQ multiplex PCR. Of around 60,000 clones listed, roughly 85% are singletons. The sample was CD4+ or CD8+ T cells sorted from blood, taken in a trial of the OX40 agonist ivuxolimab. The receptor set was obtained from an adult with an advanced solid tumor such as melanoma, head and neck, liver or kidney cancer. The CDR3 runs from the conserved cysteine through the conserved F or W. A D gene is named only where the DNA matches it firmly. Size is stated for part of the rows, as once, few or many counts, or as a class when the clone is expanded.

cdr3_nt: TGTGCCTGGAGACTCAGCAATCAGCCCCAGCATTTT
cdr3_aa: CAWRLSNQPQHF
j_call: TRBJ1-5
v_call: TRBV30
d_call: -
clone_size: -

cdr3_nt: TGTGCCAGCAGCAACCGAGGGTCTTCAGAGACCCAGTACTTC
cdr3_aa: CASSNRGSSETQYF
j_call: TRBJ2-5
v_call: TRBV11-2
d_call: -
clone_size: -

cdr3_nt: TGTGCCAGCAGTATCCTACTAGGCGGGTCCGCCGCCAAAGAGACCCAGTACTTC
cdr3_aa: CASSILLGGSAAKETQYF
j_call: TRBJ2-5
v_call: TRBV28
d_call: -
clone_size: -

cdr3_nt: TGTGCCAGCAGCTTAGAGTTTGGGGAAGCTTTCTTT
cdr3_aa: CASSLEFGEAFF
j_call: TRBJ1-1
v_call: TRBV7-9
d_call: -
clone_size: -

cdr3_nt: TGTGCCATCAGTGACGACAGGGCCGGGGCCAACGTCCTGACTTTC
cdr3_aa: CAISDDRAGANVLTF
j_call: TRBJ2-6
v_call: TRBV10-3
d_call: TRBD1
clone_size: -

cdr3_nt: TGTGCCAGCAGCGAGGGGGACAGGAGAATAGATACGCAGTATTTT
cdr3_aa: CASSEGDRRIDTQYF
j_call: TRBJ2-3
v_call: TRBV9
d_call: TRBD1
clone_size: once

cdr3_nt: TGTGCCTGGAGTGTGGGTAACAATCAGCCCCAGCATTTT
cdr3_aa: CAWSVGNNQPQHF
j_call: TRBJ1-5
v_call: TRBV30
d_call: -
clone_size: -

cdr3_nt: TGTGCCAGTAGTATGGTTGGCAATCAGCCCCAGCATTTT
cdr3_aa: CASSMVGNQPQHF
j_call: TRBJ1-5
v_call: TRBV19
d_call: -
clone_size: -

cdr3_nt: TGTGCCTGGAGTGTAGTCCGGGTTTACAATGAGCAGTTCTTC
cdr3_aa: CAWSVVRVYNEQFF
j_call: TRBJ2-1
v_call: TRBV30
d_call: -
clone_size: once

cdr3_nt: TGTGCCAGCAGCTCTAGGACTAGCGGGGGCTCCTACAATGAGCAGTTCTTC
cdr3_aa: CASSSRTSGGSYNEQFF
j_call: TRBJ2-1
v_call: TRBV11-1
d_call: TRBD2
clone_size: -

cdr3_nt: TGTGCCAGCAGTAACATGGCCTATAATTCACCCCTCCACTTT
cdr3_aa: CASSNMAYNSPLHF
j_call: TRBJ1-6
v_call: TRBV2
d_call: -
clone_size: -

cdr3_nt: TGCAGTGCTACCAGTCACACTGAAGCTTTCTTT
cdr3_aa: CSATSHTEAFF
j_call: TRBJ1-1
v_call: TRBV20-1
d_call: -
clone_size: -

cdr3_nt: TGTGCCAGCAGTTTACGATGGGATCTCGGGGGGCGCAAATCCTACGAGCAGTACTTC
cdr3_aa: CASSLRWDLGGRKSYEQYF
j_call: TRBJ2-7
v_call: TRBV28
d_call: -
clone_size: once

cdr3_nt: TGTGCCAGCAGCGTATATGGCGGCCTTGGCGAGCAGTACTTC
cdr3_aa: CASSVYGGLGEQYF
j_call: TRBJ2-7
v_call: TRBV9
d_call: -
clone_size: few

cdr3_nt: TGTGCCAGCAGGCTTTACCCAACGGGAGTGAATGAGCAGTTCTTC
cdr3_aa: CASRLYPTGVNEQFF
j_call: TRBJ2-1
v_call: TRBV5-6
d_call: -
clone_size: -

cdr3_nt: TGTGCCAGTAGTAACGATATTTTCGGTGAGCAGTTCTTC
cdr3_aa: CASSNDIFGEQFF
j_call: TRBJ2-1
v_call: TRBV19
d_call: -
clone_size: -

cdr3_nt: TGTGCCAGCGCATGGGGCGGGAGACAGAATGAGCAGTTCTTC
cdr3_aa: CASAWGGRQNEQFF
j_call: TRBJ2-1
v_call: TRBV7-8
d_call: TRBD2
clone_size: -

cdr3_nt: TGTGCCAGCAGTTTTTGGAGGGGAAGAAACTATGGCTACACCTTC
cdr3_aa: CASSFWRGRNYGYTF
j_call: TRBJ1-2
v_call: TRBV27
d_call: -
clone_size: -

cdr3_nt: TGTGCCATCAGTGGTGGGACTAACTCTAACAATGAGCAGTTCTTC
cdr3_aa: CAISGGTNSNNEQFF
j_call: TRBJ2-1
v_call: TRBV10-3
d_call: TRBD2
clone_size: -

cdr3_nt: TGTGCCAGCTCACCGGGGGGGTTTGCCATCTCCTACGAGCAGTACTTC
cdr3_aa: CASSPGGFAISYEQYF
j_call: TRBJ2-7
v_call: TRBV18
d_call: TRBD2
clone_size: -